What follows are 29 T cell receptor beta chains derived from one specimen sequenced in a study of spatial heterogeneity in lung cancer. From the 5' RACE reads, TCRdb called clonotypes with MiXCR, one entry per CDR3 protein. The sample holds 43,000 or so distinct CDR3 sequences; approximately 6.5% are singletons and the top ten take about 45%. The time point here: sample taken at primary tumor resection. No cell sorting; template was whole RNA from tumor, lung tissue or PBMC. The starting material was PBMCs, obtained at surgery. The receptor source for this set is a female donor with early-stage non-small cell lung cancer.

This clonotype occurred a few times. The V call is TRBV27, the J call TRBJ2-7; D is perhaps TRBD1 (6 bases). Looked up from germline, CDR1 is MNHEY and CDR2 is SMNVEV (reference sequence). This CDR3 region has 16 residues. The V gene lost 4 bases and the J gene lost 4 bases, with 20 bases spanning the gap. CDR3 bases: TGTGCCAGCAGTTCCGGACTTACAGGGACCCCTTACGAGCAGTACTTC. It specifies CASSSGLTGTPYEQYF.

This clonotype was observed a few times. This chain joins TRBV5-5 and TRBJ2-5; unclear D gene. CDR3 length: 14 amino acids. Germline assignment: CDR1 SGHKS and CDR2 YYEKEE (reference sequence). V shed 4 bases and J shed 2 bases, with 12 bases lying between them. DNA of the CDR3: TGTGCCAGCAGCCCGACTTTGGGACAAGAGACCCAGTACTTC. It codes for CASSPTLGQETQYF.

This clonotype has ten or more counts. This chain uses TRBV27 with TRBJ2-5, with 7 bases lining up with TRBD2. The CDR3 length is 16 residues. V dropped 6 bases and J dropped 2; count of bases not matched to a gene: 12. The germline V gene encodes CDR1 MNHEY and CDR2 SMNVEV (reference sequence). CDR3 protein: CASRKTMGGDQETQYF. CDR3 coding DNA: TGTGCCAGCAGAAAAACTATGGGGGGGGATCAAGAGACCCAGTACTTC.

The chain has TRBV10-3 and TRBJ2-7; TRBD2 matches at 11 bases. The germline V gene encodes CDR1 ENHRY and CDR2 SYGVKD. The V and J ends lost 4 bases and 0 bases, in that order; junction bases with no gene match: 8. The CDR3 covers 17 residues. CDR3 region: CAISAGLAVSSSYEQYF. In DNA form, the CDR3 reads TGTGCCATCAGTGCGGGACTAGCGGTTTCAAGCTCCTACGAGCAGTACTTC.

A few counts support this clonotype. The CDR3 coding sequence is TGCAGTGCTGACACTACTAGCGGGGACTACGAGCAGTACTTC. Amino acid sequence: CSADTTSGDYEQYF. The chain recombines TRBV20-1 with TRBJ2-7; 10 bases are a match to TRBD2. The V gene end was trimmed by 5 bases and the J gene end by 3 bases; junction bases not matched to a gene: 7. The CDR3 runs to 14 residues. From germline, CDR1 is DFQATT and CDR2 SNEGSKA (reference sequence).

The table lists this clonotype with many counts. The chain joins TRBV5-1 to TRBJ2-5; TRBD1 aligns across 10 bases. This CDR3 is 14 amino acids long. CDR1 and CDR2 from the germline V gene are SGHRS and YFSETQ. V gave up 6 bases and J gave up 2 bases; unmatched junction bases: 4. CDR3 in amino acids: CASTRDRGQETQYF. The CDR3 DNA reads TGCGCCAGCACCCGGGACAGGGGACAAGAGACCCAGTACTTC.

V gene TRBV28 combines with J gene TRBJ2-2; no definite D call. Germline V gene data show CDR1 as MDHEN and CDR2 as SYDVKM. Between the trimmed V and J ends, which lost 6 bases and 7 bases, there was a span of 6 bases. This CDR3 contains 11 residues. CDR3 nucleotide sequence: TGTGCCAGCAGCCGAATCGGGGAGCTGTTTTTT. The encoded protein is CASSRIGELFF.

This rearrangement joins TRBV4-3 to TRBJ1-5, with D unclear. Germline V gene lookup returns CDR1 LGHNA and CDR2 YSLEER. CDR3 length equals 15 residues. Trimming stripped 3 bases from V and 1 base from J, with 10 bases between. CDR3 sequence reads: CASSHSLISNQPQHF. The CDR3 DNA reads TGCGCCAGCAGCCACAGTTTAATCAGCAATCAGCCCCAGCATTTT.

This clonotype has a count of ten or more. In DNA form, the CDR3 reads TGCGCCAGCAGCTTGAATGGCTACACCTTC. Translation gives CASSLNGYTF. The V gene is TRBV5-1, the J gene TRBJ1-2; no clear D gene. V lost 1 base and J lost 6, with 1 base in between. The CDR3 contains 10 residues. Looked up from germline, CDR1 is SGHRS and CDR2 is YFSETQ.

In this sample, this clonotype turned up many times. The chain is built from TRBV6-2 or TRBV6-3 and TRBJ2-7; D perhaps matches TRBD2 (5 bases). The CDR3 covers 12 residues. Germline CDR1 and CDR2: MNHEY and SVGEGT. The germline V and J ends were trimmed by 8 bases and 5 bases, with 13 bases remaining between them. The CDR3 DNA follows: TGTGCCAGCTTGAGGGTGCTCCACGAGCAGTACTTC. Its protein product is CASLRVLHEQYF.

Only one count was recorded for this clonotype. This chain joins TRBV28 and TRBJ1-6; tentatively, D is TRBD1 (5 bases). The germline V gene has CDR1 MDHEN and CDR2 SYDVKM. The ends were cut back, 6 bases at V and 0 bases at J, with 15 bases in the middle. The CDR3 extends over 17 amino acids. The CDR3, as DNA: TGTGCCAGCAGACTCCGACAGATGAGCTCCTATAATTCACCCCTCCACTTT. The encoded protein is CASRLRQMSSYNSPLHF.

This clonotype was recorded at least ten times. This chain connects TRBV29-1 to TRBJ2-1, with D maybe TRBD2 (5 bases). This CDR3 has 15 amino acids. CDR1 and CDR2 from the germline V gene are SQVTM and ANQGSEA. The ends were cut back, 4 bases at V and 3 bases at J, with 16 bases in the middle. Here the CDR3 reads CSVGSSSGDYNEQFF. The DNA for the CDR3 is TGCAGCGTTGGCAGCTCCAGCGGTGACTACAATGAGCAGTTCTTC.

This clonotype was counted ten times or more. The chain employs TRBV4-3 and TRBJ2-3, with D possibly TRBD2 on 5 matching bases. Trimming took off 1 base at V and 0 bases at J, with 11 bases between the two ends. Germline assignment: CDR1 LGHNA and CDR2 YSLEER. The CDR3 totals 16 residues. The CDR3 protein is CASSQGPAASTDTQYF. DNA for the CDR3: TGCGCCAGCAGCCAAGGTCCAGCGGCTAGCACAGATACGCAGTATTTT.

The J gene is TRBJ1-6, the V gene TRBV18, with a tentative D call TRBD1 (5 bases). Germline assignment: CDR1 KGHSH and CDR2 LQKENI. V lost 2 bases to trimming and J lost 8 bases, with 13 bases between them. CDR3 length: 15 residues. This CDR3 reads CASSPSGARDSPLHF. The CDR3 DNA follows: TGTGCCAGCTCACCATCCGGGGCCCGGGATTCACCCCTCCACTTT.

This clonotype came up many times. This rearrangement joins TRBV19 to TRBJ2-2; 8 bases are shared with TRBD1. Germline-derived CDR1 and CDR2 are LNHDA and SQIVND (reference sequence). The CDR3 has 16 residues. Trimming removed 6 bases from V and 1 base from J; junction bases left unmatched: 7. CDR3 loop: CASRESGGQNTGELFF. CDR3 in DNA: TGTGCCAGTAGAGAATCAGGGGGCCAGAACACCGGGGAGCTGTTTTTT.

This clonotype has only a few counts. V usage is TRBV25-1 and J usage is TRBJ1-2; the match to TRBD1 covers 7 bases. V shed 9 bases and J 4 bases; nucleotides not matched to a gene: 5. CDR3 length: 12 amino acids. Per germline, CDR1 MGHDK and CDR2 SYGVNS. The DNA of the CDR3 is TGTGCCAGTAGGACAGGTGCCTATGGCTACACCTTC. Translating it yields CASRTGAYGYTF.

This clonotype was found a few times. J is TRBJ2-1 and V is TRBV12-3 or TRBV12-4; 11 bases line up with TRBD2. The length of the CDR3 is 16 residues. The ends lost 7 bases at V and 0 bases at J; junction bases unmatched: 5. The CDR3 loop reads CASTSGGSSSYNEQFF. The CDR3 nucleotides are TGTGCCAGCACTAGCGGGGGGTCGAGCTCCTACAATGAGCAGTTCTTC.

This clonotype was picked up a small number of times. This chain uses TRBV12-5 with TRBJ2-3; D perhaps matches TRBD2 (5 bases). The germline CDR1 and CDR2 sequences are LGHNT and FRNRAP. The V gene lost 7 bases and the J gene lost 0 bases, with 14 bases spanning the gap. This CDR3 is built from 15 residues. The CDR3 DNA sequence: TGTGCTAGTGAAACGGGGAGAACTAGCACAGATACGCAGTATTTT. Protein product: CASETGRTSTDTQYF.

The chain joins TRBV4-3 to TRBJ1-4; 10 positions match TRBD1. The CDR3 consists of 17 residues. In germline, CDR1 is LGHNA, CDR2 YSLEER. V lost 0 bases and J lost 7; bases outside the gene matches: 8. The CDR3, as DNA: TGCGCCAGCAGCCAAGAATTGCCGGACAGGGGGAGTGAAAAACTGTTTTTT. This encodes CASSQELPDRGSEKLFF.

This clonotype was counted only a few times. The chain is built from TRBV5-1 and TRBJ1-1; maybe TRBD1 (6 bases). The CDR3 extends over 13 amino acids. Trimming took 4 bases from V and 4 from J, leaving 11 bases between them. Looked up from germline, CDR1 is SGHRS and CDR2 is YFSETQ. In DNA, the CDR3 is TGCGCCAGCAGCCCACGGGGGGCCACTGAAGCTTTCTTT. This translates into CASSPRGATEAFF.

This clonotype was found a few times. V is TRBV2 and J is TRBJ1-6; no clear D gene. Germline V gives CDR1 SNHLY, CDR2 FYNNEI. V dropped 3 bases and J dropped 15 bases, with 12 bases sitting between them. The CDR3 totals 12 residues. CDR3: CASSDAGSFLHF. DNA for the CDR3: TGTGCCAGCAGTGACGCGGGGTCATTCCTCCACTTT.

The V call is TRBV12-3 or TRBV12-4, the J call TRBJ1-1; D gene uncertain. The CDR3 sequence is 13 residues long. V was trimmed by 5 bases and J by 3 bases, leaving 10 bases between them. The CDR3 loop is CASSLDGYTEAFF. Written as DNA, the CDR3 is TGTGCCAGCAGTCTGGACGGGTACACTGAAGCTTTCTTT.

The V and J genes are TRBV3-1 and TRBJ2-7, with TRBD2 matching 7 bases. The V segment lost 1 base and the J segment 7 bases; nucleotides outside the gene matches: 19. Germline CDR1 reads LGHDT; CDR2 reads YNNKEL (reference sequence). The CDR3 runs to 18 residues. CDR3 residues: CASSQVKASGPPWWEQYF. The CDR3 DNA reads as TGTGCCAGCAGCCAAGTGAAAGCTAGCGGCCCCCCTTGGTGGGAGCAGTACTTC.

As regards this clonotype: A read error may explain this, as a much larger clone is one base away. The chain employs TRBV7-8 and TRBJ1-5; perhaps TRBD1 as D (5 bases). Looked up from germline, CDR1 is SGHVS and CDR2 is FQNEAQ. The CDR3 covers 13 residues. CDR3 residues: CVSSDSSWQPQHF. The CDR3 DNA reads TGTGTCAGCAGCGACAGCTCGTGGCAGCCCCAGCATTTT. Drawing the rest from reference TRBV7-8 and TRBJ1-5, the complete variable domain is GAGVSQSPRYKVAKRGQDVALRCDPISGHVSLFWYQQALGQGPEFLTYFQNEAQLDKSGLPSDRFFAERPEGSVSTLKIQRTQQEDSAVYLCVSSDSSWQPQHFGDGTRLSIL.

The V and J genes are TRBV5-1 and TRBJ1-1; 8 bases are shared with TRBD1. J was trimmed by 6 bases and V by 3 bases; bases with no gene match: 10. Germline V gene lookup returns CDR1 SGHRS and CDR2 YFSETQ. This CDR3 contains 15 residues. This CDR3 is CASSSQGAGRAEAFF. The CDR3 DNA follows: TGCGCCAGCAGCTCCCAGGGGGCTGGGAGGGCTGAAGCTTTCTTT. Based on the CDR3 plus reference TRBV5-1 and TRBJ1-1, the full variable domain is KAGVTQTPRYLIKTRGQQVTLSCSPISGHRSVSWYQQTPGQGLQFLFEYFSETQRNKGNFPGRFSGRQFSNSRSEMNVSTLELGDSALYLCASSSQGAGRAEAFFGQGTRLTVV.

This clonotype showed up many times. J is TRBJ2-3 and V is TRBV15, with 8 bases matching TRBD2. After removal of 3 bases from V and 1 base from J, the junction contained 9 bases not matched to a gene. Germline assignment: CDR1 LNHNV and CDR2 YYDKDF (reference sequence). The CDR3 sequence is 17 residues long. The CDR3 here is CATSSGRDSGGTDTQYF. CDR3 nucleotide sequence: TGTGCCACCAGCAGCGGACGGGATAGCGGGGGCACAGATACGCAGTATTTT.

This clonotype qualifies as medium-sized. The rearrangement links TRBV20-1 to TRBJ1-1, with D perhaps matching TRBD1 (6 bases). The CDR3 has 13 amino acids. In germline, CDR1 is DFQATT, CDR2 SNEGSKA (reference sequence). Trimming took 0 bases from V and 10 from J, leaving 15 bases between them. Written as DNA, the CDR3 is TGCAGTGCTAGAGAGCAGGGGTCAGGAAGAGCTTTCTTT. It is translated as CSAREQGSGRAFF.

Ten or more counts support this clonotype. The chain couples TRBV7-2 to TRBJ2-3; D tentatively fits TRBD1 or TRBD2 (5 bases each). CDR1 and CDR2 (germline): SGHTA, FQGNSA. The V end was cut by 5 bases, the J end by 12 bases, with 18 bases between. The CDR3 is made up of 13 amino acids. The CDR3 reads CASSLPGTPHQYF. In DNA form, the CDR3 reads TGTGCCAGCAGCCTGCCTGGGACCCCCCACCAGTATTTT.

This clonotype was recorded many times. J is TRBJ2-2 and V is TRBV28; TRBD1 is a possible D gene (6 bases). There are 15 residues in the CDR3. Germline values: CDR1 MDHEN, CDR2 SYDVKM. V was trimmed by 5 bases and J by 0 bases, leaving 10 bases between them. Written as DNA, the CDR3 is TGTGCCAGCAGTCCGACAGGAGCGAACACCGGGGAGCTGTTTTTT. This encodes CASSPTGANTGELFF.